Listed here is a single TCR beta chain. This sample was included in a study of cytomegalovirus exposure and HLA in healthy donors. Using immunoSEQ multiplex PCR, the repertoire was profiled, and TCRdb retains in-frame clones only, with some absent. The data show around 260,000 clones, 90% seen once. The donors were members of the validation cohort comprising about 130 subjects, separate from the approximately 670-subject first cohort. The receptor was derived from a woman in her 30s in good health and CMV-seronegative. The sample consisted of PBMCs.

CDR3 protein: CASSLLAGAGETQYF. CDR3 bases: TGTGCCAGCAGCTTGCTAGCGGGAGCTGGAGAGACCCAGTACTTC. J is TRBJ2-5 and V is TRBV7-2; 10 positions match TRBD2. Germline CDR1 reads SGHTA; CDR2 reads FQGNSA. The V and J ends lost 3 bases and 4 bases, in that order; junction bases with no gene match: 5. The CDR3 is 15 amino acids.